This TCR beta chain was found in a study of blood T cell repertoires in COVID-19. Looking at the study overall: Sources were T cells, B-cell-depleted T cells, or PBMCs; the material itself was cDNA or gDNA.

Germline CDR1 and CDR2: SGHTA and FQGNSA. This CDR3 contains 17 residues. V trimming: 5 bases; J trimming: 0 bases; junction bases outside the gene matches: 10. Method: immunoSEQ multiplex PCR; TCRdb's copy keeps in-frame clones and lacks some. This repertoire shows 270,000 or so clones, nearly 85% found once; its top ten account for over 8.5%. The receptor comes from a human donor in a cohort sampled during active COVID-19. Sequenced: peripheral blood. The V call is TRBV7-2, the J call TRBJ1-3; 7 positions agree with TRBD1. CDR3 in DNA: TGTGCCAGCAGCCCCTACCTTGACAGGGCCTCTGGAAACACCATATATTTT. This sequence encodes CASSPYLDRASGNTIYF.